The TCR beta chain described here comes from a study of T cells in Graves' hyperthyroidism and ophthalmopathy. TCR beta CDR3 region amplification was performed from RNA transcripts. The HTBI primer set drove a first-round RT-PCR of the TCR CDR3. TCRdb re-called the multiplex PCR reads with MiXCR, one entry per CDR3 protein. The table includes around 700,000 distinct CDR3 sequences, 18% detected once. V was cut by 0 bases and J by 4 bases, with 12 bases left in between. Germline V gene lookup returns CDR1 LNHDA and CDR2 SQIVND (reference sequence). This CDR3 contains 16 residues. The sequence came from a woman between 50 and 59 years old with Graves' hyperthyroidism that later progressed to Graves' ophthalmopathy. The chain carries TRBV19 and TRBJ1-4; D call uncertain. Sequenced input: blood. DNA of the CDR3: TGTGCCAGTAGTATAGACCTGACCGCCCTTAATGAAAAACTGTTTTTT. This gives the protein CASSIDLTALNEKLFF. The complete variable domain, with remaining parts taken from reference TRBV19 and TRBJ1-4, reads DGGITQSPKYLFRKEGQNVTLSCEQNLNHDAMYWYRQDPGQGLRLIYYSQIVNDFQKGDIAEGYSVSREKKESFPLTVTSAQKNPTAFYLCASSIDLTALNEKLFFGSGTQLSVL.